The next 12 T cell receptor beta chains were all read from a single sample in a study of somatic mutations in cytotoxic T cells in rheumatoid arthritis (dated by TCRdb to about 2017). Library method: the immunoSEQ multiplex PCR assay. The clones in this table, taken by TCRdb from immuneACCESS, are in-frame only. Not every clone is retained; where verified, under half of the shortfall comes from an unresolved V gene, and the cause of the rest is unknown. The sample includes some 18,000 clones, with over 70% observed a single time. The ten largest clones take up less than 6% of the sample. The source material was CD8+ T cells sorted from blood. The receptors were sampled from a man in his sixties in good health.

The rearrangement links TRBV23-1 to TRBJ2-5, with 10 positions matching TRBD2. TRBV23-1 is assigned to the ORF class and has an uncertain function. This CDR3 spans 16 amino acids. Trimming removed 6 bases from V and 2 bases from J; junction bases left unmatched: 9. Here the CDR3 DNA reads TGCGCCAGCAGCAAGAAGACTAGCGGGCCGCAAGAGACCCAGTACTTC. The encoded protein is CASSKKTSGPQETQYF.

This clone was observed a single time. The chain links TRBV2 to TRBJ1-6; no clear D. Trimming took 7 bases from V and 1 from J, leaving 8 bases between them. Germline CDR1 SNHLY, CDR2 FYNNEI. This CDR3 comprises 14 residues. Written as DNA, the CDR3 is TGTGCCAGCACGTCGGGGTCCTATAATTCACCCCTCCACTTT. Protein: CASTSGSYNSPLHF.

This rearrangement joins TRBV27 to TRBJ2-1; D gene uncertain. The V end lost 4 bases, the J end lost 4 bases, and 8 bases lay between the germline ends. The germline CDR1 and CDR2 sequences are MNHEY and SMNVEV (reference sequence). The CDR3 is 13 residues long. Here the CDR3 reads CASSSGAYNEQFF. DNA of the CDR3: TGTGCCAGCAGTTCCGGAGCGTACAATGAGCAGTTCTTC.

The table lists this clone with a count of one. The CDR3 loop is CASSQDGTGLVYGYTF. The DNA of the CDR3 is TGTGCCAGCAGCCAAGATGGGACAGGGTTGGTCTATGGCTACACCTTC. The chain is built from TRBV4-2 and TRBJ1-2; TRBD1 aligns across 9 bases. J was trimmed by 4 bases and V by 0 bases; bases with no gene match: 6. Germline V gene sequence: CDR1 LGHNA, CDR2 YNFKEQ. The CDR3 sequence is 16 residues long.

V is TRBV13 and J is TRBJ2-3, with 9 bases aligning to TRBD2. The CDR3 runs to 15 residues. From germline, CDR1 is PRHDT and CDR2 FYEKMQ (reference sequence). Losses at the gene ends were 3 bases for V and 3 bases for J; bases not matched to a gene: 4. The CDR3 coding sequence is TGTGCCAGCAGCTTCCCTAGCGGGGAGACAGATACGCAGTATTTT. This sequence encodes CASSFPSGETDTQYF.

The rearrangement uses TRBV7-6 and TRBJ2-7; 7 bases are a match to TRBD1. J lost 3 bases, V lost 0 bases, and 17 bases had no gene match. Germline loops: CDR1 SGHVS, CDR2 FNYEAQ. The CDR3 loop spans 19 amino acids. CDR3 nucleotides: TGTGCCAGCAGCTTAGCTCCCATCACCCAGGGGGTTGCGATCTACGAGCAGTACTTC. As protein: CASSLAPITQGVAIYEQYF.

The chain is built from TRBV7-9 and TRBJ2-4, with D maybe TRBD2 (5 bases). The germline V gene has CDR1 SEHNR and CDR2 FQNEAQ (reference sequence). CDR3 length equals 16 residues. Trimming stripped 5 bases from V and 2 bases from J, with 16 bases between. For the CDR3, the DNA is TGTGCCAGCAGCCCCGAAGCTGGGGAGTCCAAAAACATTCAGTACTTC. Its protein is CASSPEAGESKNIQYF.

The chain is built from TRBV29-1 and TRBJ2-7; 10 nucleotides agree with TRBD1. This CDR3 comprises 14 residues. V lost 1 base and J lost 2; bases outside the gene matches: 2. In germline, CDR1 is SQVTM, CDR2 ANQGSEA. Here the CDR3 DNA reads TGCAGCGTTGAAGTTGGGACAGGGGCCTACGAGCAGTACTTC. Amino acid sequence: CSVEVGTGAYEQYF.

V is TRBV5-6 and J is TRBJ2-7; TRBD2 agrees at 7 bases. The junction had 6 bases not matched to a gene; V was cut back by 2 bases and J by 1 base. Germline CDR1 SGHDT, CDR2 YYEEEE. The CDR3 consists of 15 residues. CDR3: CASSFWGGESYEQYF. The CDR3 DNA reads as TGTGCCAGCAGCTTTTGGGGGGGGGAATCCTACGAGCAGTACTTC.

This chain connects TRBV27 to TRBJ1-1; 8 nucleotides agree with TRBD1. The length of the CDR3 is 14 residues. Germline V gives CDR1 MNHEY, CDR2 SMNVEV (reference sequence). Trimming at V came to 8 bases and at J to 6 bases, leaving 11 bases not matched to a gene. DNA of the CDR3: TGTGCCAGCTCACCCCCGGGACAGGTGTCTGAAGCTTTCTTT. This translates into CASSPPGQVSEAFF.

The V gene is TRBV6-6, the J gene TRBJ1-1, with TRBD1 identical over 9 bases. Germline V gene data show CDR1 as MNHNY and CDR2 as SVGAGI (reference sequence). The CDR3 is made up of 15 amino acids. Unmatched junction bases numbered 9, after V lost 6 bases and J lost 4 bases. CDR3 sequence reads: CASRRTGDRFTEAFF. CDR3 DNA sequence: TGTGCCAGCAGACGGACAGGGGATCGGTTCACTGAAGCTTTCTTT.

This clone was detected a few times. The chain joins TRBV29-1 to TRBJ2-1; TRBD2 agrees at 7 bases. Germline loops: CDR1 SQVTM, CDR2 ANQGSEA. CDR3 size: 12 residues. After removal of 6 bases from V and 8 bases from J, the junction contained 7 bases not matched to a gene. The CDR3 here is CSVTREEDEQFF. CDR3 nucleotides: TGCAGCGTCACCCGGGAGGAGGATGAGCAGTTCTTC.